A single sample is the source of the 19 T cell receptor beta chains below, sequenced in a study of blood T cell repertoires in COVID-19. Profiled with immunoSEQ multiplex PCR; TCRdb holds only in-frame clones, not every one. The data show about 78,000 clones, around 80% seen once. The sample comprised peripheral blood. The receptors stem from a man in his sixties with active or convalescent COVID-19.

The chain is built from TRBV6-5 and TRBJ1-2; possible D gene TRBD1, 6 bases. V lost 6 bases and J 9 bases, leaving 17 bases between the germline ends. Germline CDR1 MNHEY, CDR2 SVGAGI. The CDR3 is 13 amino acids. The CDR3 region is CASRAHGTLRYTF. The CDR3 nucleotides are TGTGCCAGCAGAGCCCACGGGACACTGCGCTACACCTTC.

V and J are TRBV7-6 and TRBJ1-1; weak D call: TRBD1 (5 bases). CDR3 length equals 11 residues. Trimming cost V 4 bases and J 7 bases, with 7 bases left between them. CDR1 is SGHVS, CDR2 FNYEAQ, per germline. CDR3 amino acids: CASSSGYEAFF. CDR3 sequence (DNA): TGTGCCAGCAGCTCAGGGTATGAAGCTTTCTTT.

This clone has just a few counts. The CDR3 DNA sequence: TGTGCCAGCAGGGTCCGGGACAGGGCCGACTATGGCTACACCTTC. It yields the protein CASRVRDRADYGYTF. This chain connects TRBV6-5 to TRBJ1-2; TRBD1 matches 9 bases. The J segment lost 3 bases and the V segment lost 6 bases, leaving 8 bases of the junction unmatched. The V gene's germline CDR1 is MNHEY and CDR2 SVGAGI. The CDR3 totals 15 residues.

This chain joins TRBV19 and TRBJ1-6; TRBD1 agrees at 7 bases. The V segment lost 5 bases and the J segment 3 bases; nucleotides outside the gene matches: 7. CDR1 and CDR2 (germline): LNHDA, SQIVND (reference sequence). This CDR3 has 16 amino acids. CDR3 residues: CASSGDSRSYNSPLHF. In nucleotides, the CDR3 is TGTGCCAGTAGTGGGGACAGCAGAAGCTATAATTCACCCCTCCACTTT. Looking up the rest from reference TRBV19 and TRBJ1-6 gives the full variable domain: DGGITQSPKYLFRKEGQNVTLSCEQNLNHDAMYWYRQDPGQGLRLIYYSQIVNDFQKGDIAEGYSVSREKKESFPLTVTSAQKNPTAFYLCASSGDSRSYNSPLHFGNGTRLTVT.

The chain combines TRBV6-4 with TRBJ1-1; TRBD1 is a possible D gene (5 bases). CDR3 size: 15 residues. The V gene's germline CDR1 is MRHNA and CDR2 SNTAGT. Trimming left V 3 bases short and J 0 bases short, with 11 bases between. The CDR3 nucleotides read TGTGCCAGCAGTGAAGGGGATGGGGTGAACACTGAAGCTTTCTTT. Translated: CASSEGDGVNTEAFF.

The V gene is TRBV3-1 (or the pseudogene TRBV3-2), the J gene TRBJ2-2; a weak D match, TRBD2 (5 bases). The CDR3 extends over 14 amino acids. V was cut by 1 base and J by 6 bases, with 9 bases left in between. Germline assignment: CDR1 LGHDT and CDR2 YNNKEL (reference sequence). CDR3 nucleotides: TGTGCCAGCAGCCAAGCGGTGGAGGCCGGGGAGCTGTTTTTT. Translating gives CASSQAVEAGELFF.

A single count supports this clone. The chain combines TRBV18 with TRBJ1-2, with D unresolved. This CDR3 is built from 15 residues. The V and J ends lost 0 bases and 5 bases respectively, with 13 bases between them. Per the germline V gene, CDR1 is KGHSH and CDR2 is LQKENI. The CDR3: CASSPPEQLGYGYTF. CDR3 coding DNA: TGTGCCAGCTCACCACCTGAGCAACTCGGTTATGGCTACACCTTC. The full variable domain, rest sourced from reference TRBV18 and TRBJ1-2, is NAGVMQNPRHLVRRRGQEARLRCSPMKGHSHVYWYRQLPEEGLKFMVYLQKENIIDESGMPKERFSAEFPKEGPSILRIQQVVRGDSAAYFCASSPPEQLGYGYTFGSGTRLTVV.

This chain joins TRBV5-1 and TRBJ2-7, with TRBD1 matching 11 bases. CDR3 length: 15 amino acids. CDR1 and CDR2 (germline): SGHRS, YFSETQ. The J segment lost 3 bases and the V segment lost 5 bases, leaving 7 bases of the junction unmatched. The CDR3 nucleotides read TGCGCCAGCAGTATCTCCGGGACAGGGGGCTACGAGCAGTACTTC. It codes for CASSISGTGGYEQYF.

The count of this clone is one. Other DNA sequences in this specimen translate into the identical CDR3. The V gene is TRBV2, the J gene TRBJ1-4; 8 bases are a match to TRBD1. Germline trimming cut 4 bases from V and 8 bases from J; bases unmatched to any gene: 3. CDR3 length equals 13 residues. CDR1 and CDR2 (germline): SNHLY, FYNNEI. The CDR3 loop is CASSGTGGEKLFF. The CDR3 DNA follows: TGTGCCAGCAGTGGAACAGGGGGGGAAAAACTGTTTTTT.

V gene TRBV11-3 combines with J gene TRBJ2-2; D may be TRBD2 (5 bases). V was pared by 2 bases and J by 7 bases, with 11 bases between. Germline loops: CDR1 SGHNT, CDR2 YENEEA. The CDR3 spans 14 residues. The CDR3 nucleotides read TGTGCCAGCAGCTTAAGGGCTGCGGGCGGGGAGCTGTTTTTT. Protein sequence: CASSLRAAGGELFF. The full variable domain, completed using reference TRBV11-3 and TRBJ2-2, is EAGVVQSPRYKIIEKKQPVAFWCNPISGHNTLYWYLQNLGQGPELLIRYENEEAVDDSQLPKDRFSAERLKGVDSTLKIQPAELGDSAVYLCASSLRAAGGELFFGEGSRLTVL.

This clone came up a few times. The chain employs TRBV27 and TRBJ1-1; the match to TRBD1 covers 9 bases. Germline V lookup: CDR1 MNHEY, CDR2 SMNVEV (reference sequence). The CDR3 covers 16 residues. J lost 5 bases, V lost 0 bases, and 7 bases had no gene match. CDR3 protein: CASSLSLQGAGTEAFF. DNA of the CDR3: TGTGCCAGCAGTTTATCCTTACAGGGGGCAGGGACTGAAGCTTTCTTT.

CDR3 amino acids: CASSEDRDTEAFF. DNA of the CDR3: TGTGCCAGCAGCGAAGACAGGGACACTGAAGCTTTCTTT. V is TRBV7-9 and J is TRBJ1-1; 7 nucleotides match TRBD1. This CDR3 region has 13 residues. Unmatched junction bases numbered 3, after V lost 5 bases and J lost 3 bases. From germline, CDR1 is SEHNR and CDR2 FQNEAQ (reference sequence).

This chain connects TRBV11-2 to TRBJ1-6; 8 bases align to TRBD1. The junction had 6 bases not matched to a gene; V was cut back by 5 bases and J by 6 bases. Germline loops: CDR1 SGHAT, CDR2 FQNNGV. This CDR3 is built from 15 residues. The CDR3, as DNA: TGTGCCAGCAGCGAATCAACAGGGGGTAATTCACCCCTCCACTTT. Its protein is CASSESTGGNSPLHF.

J is TRBJ1-2 and V is TRBV27; D not resolved. CDR3 length equals 15 residues. CDR1 MNHEY and CDR2 SMNVEV come from the germline V gene (reference sequence). With 0 bases removed from V and 2 bases from J, the gap between germline ends came to 10 bases. CDR3 region: CASSLSWAGNYGYTF. Written as DNA, the CDR3 is TGTGCCAGCAGTTTATCGTGGGCCGGAAACTATGGCTACACCTTC.

There are a few counts of this clone. V gene TRBV9 combines with J gene TRBJ1-2; D might be TRBD1 (6 bases). The length of the CDR3 is 13 residues. The germline V and J ends were trimmed by 2 bases and 6 bases, with 11 bases remaining between them. From germline, CDR1 is SGDLS and CDR2 YYNGEE. The CDR3 protein is CASSVQGRDGYTF. CDR3 nucleotides: TGTGCCAGCAGCGTCCAGGGGAGGGATGGCTACACCTTC. Supplemented by reference TRBV9 and TRBJ1-2, the full variable domain reads DSGVTQTPKHLITATGQRVTLRCSPRSGDLSVYWYQQSLDQGLQFLIQYYNGEERAKGNILERFSAQQFPDLHSELNLSSLELGDSALYFCASSVQGRDGYTFGSGTRLTVV.

The rearrangement uses TRBV7-2 and TRBJ1-4, with 8 bases lining up with TRBD1. The CDR3 totals 14 residues. Unmatched junction bases numbered 5, after V lost 4 bases and J lost 7 bases. Germline lookup yields CDR1 SGHTA and CDR2 FQGNSA. CDR3 nucleotides: TGTGCCAGCAGCTCTGGACAGGGACGTGAAAAACTGTTTTTT. Translating gives CASSSGQGREKLFF.

CDR3 protein: CAISESGTSGGAGFF. CDR3 nucleotides: TGTGCCATCAGTGAGTCCGGGACTAGCGGGGGGGCCGGTTTCTTC. The chain recombines TRBV10-3 with TRBJ2-1; 16 bases match TRBD2. The junction had 6 bases not matched to a gene; V was cut back by 0 bases and J by 16 bases. The CDR3 has 15 amino acids. The germline V gene has CDR1 ENHRY and CDR2 SYGVKD.

The chain is built from TRBV10-3 and TRBJ2-3; no firm D call. This CDR3 is built from 14 residues. Germline CDR1 ENHRY, CDR2 SYGVKD. V was shortened by 4 bases and J by 0 bases, with 8 bases between the two germline ends. Here the CDR3 reads CAISARVSTDTQYF. CDR3 in DNA: TGTGCCATCAGTGCCCGGGTAAGCACAGATACGCAGTATTTT.

The chain carries TRBV4-1 and TRBJ1-4; weak D call: TRBD1 (5 bases). This CDR3 has 16 residues. Germline V lookup: CDR1 MGHRA, CDR2 YSYEKL. Trimming stripped 3 bases from V and 10 bases from J, with 21 bases between. This CDR3 is CASSQEDIGTGGKLFF. The DNA for the CDR3 is TGCGCCAGCAGCCAGGAAGATATCGGAACGGGGGGAAAACTGTTTTTT.